This T cell receptor beta chain is drawn from a study of human T cells and chemical hapten exposure. Library preparation tagged each individual cDNA molecule with a unique molecular identifier. The authors' processing: A typical sample had 93,000 or so TCRs, with about 23,224 to 700,000 overall. TCRdb re-called the RACE reads with MiXCR, one entry per CDR3 protein. The authors' filters were not applied to this entry. The sample carries about 380,000 distinct CDR3 sequences, roughly 5.3% recorded once. Time point specified: pre-sensitization, week 0. Treatment in this sample: therapeutic diphenylcyclopropenone sensitization with weekly scalp DPC. Donors, patients with alopecia ranging from 18 to 70 years old and judged suitable for DPC, provided samples. Unfractionated whole blood yielded total RNA. This clonotype was recorded many times. The CDR3 is 15 amino acids. CDR1 and CDR2 (germline): SGHTA, FQGTGA. J gave up 6 bases and V 4 bases, and 9 bases lay outside the gene matches.

V gene TRBV7-3 combines with J gene TRBJ2-1, with 7 bases matching TRBD1. The sequences come from whole blood, collected in connection with sensitization to the hapten diphenylcyclopropenone (DPC). This sequence originates from a woman aged 45 to 65 with alopecia areata. Some clones in this sample may be carry-over from other donors' samples. The CDR3 DNA sequence: TGTGCCAGCAGCTCGCAGGGACAGCAGACCAATGAGCAGTTCTTC. It specifies CASSSQGQQTNEQFF. Filled out from reference TRBV7-3 and TRBJ2-1, the complete variable domain reads GAGVSQTPSNKVTEKGKYVELRCDPISGHTALYWYRQSLGQGPEFLIYFQGTGAADDSGLPNDRFFAVRPEGSVSTLKIQRTERGDSAVYLCASSSQGQQTNEQFFGPGTRLTVL.